This is a list of T cell receptor beta chains from one sample in a study of Ad26.COV2.S vaccination and SARS-CoV-2 variants. Data came from immunoSEQ multiplex PCR; TCRdb stores just in-frame clones and leaves some out. This table has 300,000 to 400,000 clones, 90% to 95% appearing once. Sequences were derived from peripheral blood, sampled after recovery from COVID-19. The source of these receptors is a human donor who had recovered from COVID-19. Both conserved end residues are part of each CDR3. D genes are given only for firm matches. Rows may omit the clone size; those that give it use once, few, many or a size class.

abundance: NA
v_gene: TRBV20-1
d_gene: NA
len: 13
j_gene: TRBJ2-7
CDR3nt: TGCAGTGCTAGTCTCAGGGGTCGGGGAGAGCAGTACTTC
CDR3aa: CSASLRGRGEQYF

abundance: NA
v_gene: TRBV6-2/TRBV6-3
d_gene: TRBD2
len: 16
j_gene: TRBJ2-5
CDR3nt: TGTGCCAGCAGTTACCTTGGACTAGCGGGGTCGGAGACCCAGTACTTC
CDR3aa: CASSYLGLAGSETQYF

abundance: NA
v_gene: TRBV5-4
d_gene: NA
len: 14
j_gene: TRBJ1-1
CDR3nt: TGTGCCAGCAGCTTGAGGGGGACGAACACTGAAGCTTTCTTT
CDR3aa: CASSLRGTNTEAFF

abundance: NA
v_gene: TRBV4-3
d_gene: NA
len: 14
j_gene: TRBJ1-1
CDR3nt: TGCGCCAGCAGCCAAGAACAGGGCGGCACTGAAGCTTTCTTT
CDR3aa: CASSQEQGGTEAFF

abundance: NA
v_gene: TRBV7-2
d_gene: NA
len: 15
j_gene: TRBJ2-7
CDR3nt: TGTGCCAGCAGCTTGACGGGCAGGGAGCCCTACGAGCAGTACTTC
CDR3aa: CASSLTGREPYEQYF

abundance: NA
v_gene: TRBV18
d_gene: TRBD1
len: 16
j_gene: TRBJ1-4
CDR3nt: TGTGCCAGCTCACCCTCCGGACAGGACAATAATGAAAAACTGTTTTTT
CDR3aa: CASSPSGQDNNEKLFF

abundance: once
v_gene: TRBV18
d_gene: TRBD1
len: 15
j_gene: TRBJ1-2
CDR3nt: TGTGCCAGCTCACCGGGACAGGGGAGGGACTATGGCTACACCTTC
CDR3aa: CASSPGQGRDYGYTF

abundance: NA
v_gene: TRBV2
d_gene: NA
len: 14
j_gene: TRBJ1-2
CDR3nt: TGTGCCAGCAGTGAATGGGCGGACAACTATGGCTACACCTTC
CDR3aa: CASSEWADNYGYTF

abundance: NA
v_gene: TRBV14
d_gene: TRBD1
len: 13
j_gene: TRBJ1-2
CDR3nt: TGTGCCAGCAGCCTCACAGGGGACTATGGCTACACCTTC
CDR3aa: CASSLTGDYGYTF

abundance: NA
v_gene: TRBV6-5
d_gene: TRBD1
len: 15
j_gene: TRBJ2-1
CDR3nt: TGTGCCAGCGCTTCAATCCCCGGGACAGGGGATGAGCAGTTCTTC
CDR3aa: CASASIPGTGDEQFF

abundance: few
v_gene: TRBV10-2
d_gene: NA
len: 12
j_gene: TRBJ1-1
CDR3nt: TGCGCCAGCAGTTATTCCAACACTGAAGCTTTCTTT
CDR3aa: CASSYSNTEAFF

abundance: NA
v_gene: TRBV23-1
d_gene: NA
len: 12
j_gene: TRBJ1-6
CDR3nt: TGCGCCAGCAAGCAGGCCGCTTCACCCCTCCACTTT
CDR3aa: CASKQAASPLHF

abundance: NA
v_gene: TRBV7-9
d_gene: NA
len: 16
j_gene: TRBJ1-4
CDR3nt: TGTGCCAGCAGCCCCGCGAACAGAGCAACTAATGAAAAACTGTTTTTT
CDR3aa: CASSPANRATNEKLFF

abundance: NA
v_gene: TRBV6-5
d_gene: TRBD1
len: 15
j_gene: TRBJ2-2
CDR3nt: TGTGCCAGCAGCCCCGGGACAGGGGGAACCGGGGAGCTGTTTTTT
CDR3aa: CASSPGTGGTGELFF

abundance: NA
v_gene: TRBV10-2
d_gene: TRBD1
len: 13
j_gene: TRBJ2-7
CDR3nt: TGCGCCAGCAGACAGGGGACCTCCTACGAGCAGTACTTC
CDR3aa: CASRQGTSYEQYF

abundance: NA
v_gene: TRBV5-6
d_gene: TRBD2
len: 17
j_gene: TRBJ2-7
CDR3nt: TGTGCCAGCAGCTTGAGACTAGCGGGGCAGGGCTCCTACGAGCAGTACTTC
CDR3aa: CASSLRLAGQGSYEQYF